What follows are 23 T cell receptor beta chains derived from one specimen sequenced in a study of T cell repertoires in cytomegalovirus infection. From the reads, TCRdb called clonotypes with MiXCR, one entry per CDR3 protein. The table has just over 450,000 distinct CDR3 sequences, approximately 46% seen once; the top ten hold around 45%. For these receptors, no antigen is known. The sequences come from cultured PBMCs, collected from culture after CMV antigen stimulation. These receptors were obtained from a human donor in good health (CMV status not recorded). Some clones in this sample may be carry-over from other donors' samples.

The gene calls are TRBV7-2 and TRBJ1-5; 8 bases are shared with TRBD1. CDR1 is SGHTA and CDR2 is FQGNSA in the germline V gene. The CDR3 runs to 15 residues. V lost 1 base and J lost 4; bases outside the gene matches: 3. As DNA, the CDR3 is TGTGCCAGCAGCTTAGGGACAGGGAGGAATCAGCCCCAGCATTTT. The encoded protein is CASSLGTGRNQPQHF.

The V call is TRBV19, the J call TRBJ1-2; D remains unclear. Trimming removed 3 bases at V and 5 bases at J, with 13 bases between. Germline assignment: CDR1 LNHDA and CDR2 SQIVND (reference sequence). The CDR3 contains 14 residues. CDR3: CASSMDWQAYGYTF. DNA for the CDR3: TGTGCCAGTAGTATGGACTGGCAAGCGTATGGCTACACCTTC.

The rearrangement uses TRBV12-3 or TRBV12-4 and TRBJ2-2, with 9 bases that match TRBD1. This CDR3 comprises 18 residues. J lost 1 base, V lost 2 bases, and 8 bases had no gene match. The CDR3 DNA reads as TGTGCCAGCAGTTTACCTCCTCTGGGACAGGGGAACACCGGGGAGCTGTTTTTT. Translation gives CASSLPPLGQGNTGELFF.

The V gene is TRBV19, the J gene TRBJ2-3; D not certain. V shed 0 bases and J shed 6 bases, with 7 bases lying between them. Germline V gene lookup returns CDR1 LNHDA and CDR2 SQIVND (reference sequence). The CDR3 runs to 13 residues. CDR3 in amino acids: CASSIDRPDTQYF. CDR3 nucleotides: TGTGCCAGTAGTATAGATCGACCGGATACGCAGTATTTT.

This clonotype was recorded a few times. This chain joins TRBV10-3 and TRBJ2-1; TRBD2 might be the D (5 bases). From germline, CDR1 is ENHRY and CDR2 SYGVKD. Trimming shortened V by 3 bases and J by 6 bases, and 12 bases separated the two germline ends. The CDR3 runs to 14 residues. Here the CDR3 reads CAISDRTGSNEQFF. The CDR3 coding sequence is TGTGCCATCAGTGACCGAACGGGGAGCAATGAGCAGTTCTTC.

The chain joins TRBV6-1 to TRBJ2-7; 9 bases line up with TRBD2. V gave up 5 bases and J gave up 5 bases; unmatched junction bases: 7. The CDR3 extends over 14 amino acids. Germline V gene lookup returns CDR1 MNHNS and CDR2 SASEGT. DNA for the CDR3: TGTGCCAGCAGTTACGGGCGGGAGGGCAACGAGCAGTACTTC. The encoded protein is CASSYGREGNEQYF.

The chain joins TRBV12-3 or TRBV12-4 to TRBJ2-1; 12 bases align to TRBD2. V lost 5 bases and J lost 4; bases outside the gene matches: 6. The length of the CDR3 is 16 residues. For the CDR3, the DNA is TGTGCCAGCAGTGGGTTACTAGCGGGGGGATACAATGAGCAGTTCTTC. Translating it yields CASSGLLAGGYNEQFF.

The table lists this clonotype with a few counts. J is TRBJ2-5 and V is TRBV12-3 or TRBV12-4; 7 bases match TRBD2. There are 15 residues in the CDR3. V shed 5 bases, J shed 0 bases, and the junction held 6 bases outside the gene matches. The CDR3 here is CASSLTGGHQETQYF. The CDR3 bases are TGTGCCAGCAGTCTAACGGGAGGACACCAAGAGACCCAGTACTTC.

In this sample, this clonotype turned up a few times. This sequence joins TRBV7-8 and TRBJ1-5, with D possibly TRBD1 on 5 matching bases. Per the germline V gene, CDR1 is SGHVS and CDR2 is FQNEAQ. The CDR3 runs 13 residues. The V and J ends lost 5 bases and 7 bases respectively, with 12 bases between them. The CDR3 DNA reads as TGTGCCAGCAGCGGGACGGACGGGCAGCCCCAGCATTTT. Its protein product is CASSGTDGQPQHF.

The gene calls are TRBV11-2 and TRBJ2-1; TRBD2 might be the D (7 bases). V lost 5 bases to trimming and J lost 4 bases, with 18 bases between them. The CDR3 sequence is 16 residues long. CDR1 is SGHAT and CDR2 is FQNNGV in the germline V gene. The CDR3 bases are TGTGCCAGCAGCGAACCGAGGGGGGGAGGGTACAATGAGCAGTTCTTC. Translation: CASSEPRGGGYNEQFF. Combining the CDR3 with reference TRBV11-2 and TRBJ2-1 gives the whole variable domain EAGVAQSPRYKIIEKRQSVAFWCNPISGHATLYWYQQILGQGPKLLIQFQNNGVVDDSQLPKDRFSAERLKGVDSTLKIQPAKLEDSAVYLCASSEPRGGGYNEQFFGPGTRLTVL.

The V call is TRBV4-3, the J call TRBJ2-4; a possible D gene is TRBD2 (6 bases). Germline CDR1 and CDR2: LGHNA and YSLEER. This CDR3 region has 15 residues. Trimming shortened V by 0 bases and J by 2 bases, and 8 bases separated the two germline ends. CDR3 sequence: CASSQEGGTKNIQYF. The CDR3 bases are TGCGCCAGCAGCCAAGAGGGGGGAACCAAAAACATTCAGTACTTC.

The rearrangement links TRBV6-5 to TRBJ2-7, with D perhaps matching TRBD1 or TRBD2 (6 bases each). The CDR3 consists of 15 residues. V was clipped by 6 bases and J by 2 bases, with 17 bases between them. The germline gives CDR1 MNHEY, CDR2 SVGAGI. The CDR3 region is CASSRGGGTPYEQYF. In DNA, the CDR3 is TGTGCCAGCAGCAGGGGAGGCGGGACCCCCTACGAGCAGTACTTC.

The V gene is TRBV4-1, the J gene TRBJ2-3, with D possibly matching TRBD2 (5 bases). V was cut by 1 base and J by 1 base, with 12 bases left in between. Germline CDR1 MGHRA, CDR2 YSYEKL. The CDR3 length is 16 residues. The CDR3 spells CASSQAGGSGTDTQYF. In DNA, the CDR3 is TGCGCCAGCAGCCAAGCCGGCGGTAGCGGCACAGATACGCAGTATTTT.

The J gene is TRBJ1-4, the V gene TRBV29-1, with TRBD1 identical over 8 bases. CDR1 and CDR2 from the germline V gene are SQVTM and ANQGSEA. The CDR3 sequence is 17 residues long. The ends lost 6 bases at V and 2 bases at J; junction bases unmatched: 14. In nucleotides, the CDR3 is TGCAGCGTGGCCGGGACAGGCTCAAGATTGACTAATGAAAAACTGTTTTTT. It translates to CSVAGTGSRLTNEKLFF.

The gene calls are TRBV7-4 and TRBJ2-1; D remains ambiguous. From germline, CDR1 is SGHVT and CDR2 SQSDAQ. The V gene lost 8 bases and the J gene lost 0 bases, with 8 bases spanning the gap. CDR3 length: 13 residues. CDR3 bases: TGTGCCAGCGACATCGACTCCTACAATGAGCAGTTCTTC. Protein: CASDIDSYNEQFF. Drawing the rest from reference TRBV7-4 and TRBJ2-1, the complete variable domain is GAGVSQSPRYKVAKRGRDVALRCDSISGHVTLYWYRQTLGQGSEVLTYSQSDAQRDKSGRPSGRFSAERPERSVSTLKIQRTEQGDSAVYLCASDIDSYNEQFFGPGTRLTVL.

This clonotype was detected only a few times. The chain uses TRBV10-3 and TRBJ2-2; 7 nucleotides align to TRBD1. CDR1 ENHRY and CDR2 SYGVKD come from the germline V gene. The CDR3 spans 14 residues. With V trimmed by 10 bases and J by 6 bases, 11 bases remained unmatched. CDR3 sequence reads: CANRQGMFAGELFF. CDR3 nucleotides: TGTGCCAACAGACAGGGAATGTTTGCCGGGGAGCTGTTTTTT.

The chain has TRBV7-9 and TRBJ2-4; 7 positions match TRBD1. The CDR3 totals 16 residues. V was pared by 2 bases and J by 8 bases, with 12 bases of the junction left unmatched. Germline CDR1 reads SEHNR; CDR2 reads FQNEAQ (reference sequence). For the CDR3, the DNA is TGTGCCAGCAGCTTACCACAGGGGAGAGAGGGGGACATTCAGTACTTC. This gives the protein CASSLPQGREGDIQYF.

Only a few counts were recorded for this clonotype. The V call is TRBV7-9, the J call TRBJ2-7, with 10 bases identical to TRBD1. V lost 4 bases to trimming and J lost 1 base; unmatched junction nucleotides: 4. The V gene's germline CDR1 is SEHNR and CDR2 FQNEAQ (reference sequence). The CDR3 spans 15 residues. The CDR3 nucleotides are TGTGCCAGCAGCTCGGACAGGGGGTTATCCTACGAGCAGTACTTC. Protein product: CASSSDRGLSYEQYF.

In nucleotides, the CDR3 is TGTGCCAGCAGTGTGGGCCGGGACAGGATCTCCTACGAGCAGTACTTC. Translated: CASSVGRDRISYEQYF. This sequence joins TRBV2 and TRBJ2-7; 8 bases line up with TRBD1. Germline V lookup: CDR1 SNHLY, CDR2 FYNNEI. The V segment lost 4 bases and the J segment 0 bases; nucleotides outside the gene matches: 8. CDR3 length equals 16 residues.

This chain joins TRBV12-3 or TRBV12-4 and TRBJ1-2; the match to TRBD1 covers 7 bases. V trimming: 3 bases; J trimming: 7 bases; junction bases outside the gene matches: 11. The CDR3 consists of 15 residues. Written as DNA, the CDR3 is TGTGCCAGCAGTTTCGACAGGGTAGGGTCCAGTGGCTACACCTTC. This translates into CASSFDRVGSSGYTF.

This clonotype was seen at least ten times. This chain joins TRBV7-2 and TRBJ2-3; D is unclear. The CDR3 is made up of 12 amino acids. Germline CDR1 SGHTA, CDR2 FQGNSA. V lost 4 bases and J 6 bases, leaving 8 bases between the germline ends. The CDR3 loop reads CASSSLVDTQYF. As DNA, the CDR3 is TGTGCCAGCAGCTCGCTCGTGGATACGCAGTATTTT.

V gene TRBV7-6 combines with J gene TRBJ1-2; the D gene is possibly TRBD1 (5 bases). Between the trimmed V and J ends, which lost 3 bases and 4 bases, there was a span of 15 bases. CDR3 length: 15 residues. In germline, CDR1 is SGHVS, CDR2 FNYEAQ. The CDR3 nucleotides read TGTGCCAGCAGCTTGGGGGGGGGGAACAGCTATGGCTACACCTTC. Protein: CASSLGGGNSYGYTF.

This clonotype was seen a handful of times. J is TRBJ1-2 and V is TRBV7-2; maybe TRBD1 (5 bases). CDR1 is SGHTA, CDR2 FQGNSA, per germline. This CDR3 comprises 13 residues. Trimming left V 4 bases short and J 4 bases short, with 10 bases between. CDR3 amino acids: CASSSGPGYGYTF. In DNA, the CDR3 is TGTGCCAGCAGCTCGGGACCGGGCTATGGCTACACCTTC.